A single sample is the source of the 28 T cell receptor beta chains below, sequenced in a study of cytomegalovirus exposure and HLA in healthy donors. TCRdb's table, derived via immunoSEQ multiplex PCR, lists solely in-frame clones and lacks some. The table has about 65,000 clones, approximately 90% seen once. The sequenced sample was PBMCs. The receptors here all came from a woman aged 18 to 35 in good health and CMV-seronegative.

The genes are TRBV19 and TRBJ1-2; D is possibly TRBD1 (5 bases). Germline CDR1 and CDR2: LNHDA and SQIVND (reference sequence). Trimming took 6 bases from V and 7 from J, leaving 15 bases between them. The CDR3 contains 13 residues. CDR3 amino acids: CASSPPGGFGYTF. The DNA of the CDR3 is TGTGCCAGTAGCCCCCCCGGGGGGTTTGGCTACACCTTC.

The gene calls are TRBV2 and TRBJ2-5; D is unresolved. Trimming pared 1 base from V and 4 bases from J, leaving 7 bases between. The CDR3 extends over 13 amino acids. Germline V gives CDR1 SNHLY, CDR2 FYNNEI. CDR3 sequence: CASSEDRRETQYF. The CDR3 DNA reads as TGTGCCAGCAGTGAAGACAGAAGAGAGACCCAGTACTTC.

This clone occurred once. V usage is TRBV7-9 and J usage is TRBJ2-6; D possibly corresponds to TRBD2 (6 bases). In germline, CDR1 is SEHNR, CDR2 FQNEAQ (reference sequence). The CDR3 length is 15 residues. V shed 9 bases and J shed 0 bases, with 12 bases lying between them. CDR3 amino acids: CARRGGNSGANVLTF. The CDR3 bases are TGTGCCAGACGGGGAGGTAACTCTGGGGCCAACGTCCTGACTTTC.

The chain links TRBV7-9 to TRBJ1-5; D perhaps matches TRBD1 (5 bases). The ends were cut back, 5 bases at V and 6 bases at J, with 17 bases in the middle. The CDR3 loop spans 15 amino acids. Looked up from germline, CDR1 is SEHNR and CDR2 is FQNEAQ (reference sequence). CDR3 loop: CASSPIGVPGQPQHF. CDR3 bases: TGTGCCAGCAGCCCGATAGGGGTTCCTGGTCAGCCCCAGCATTTT.

The J gene is TRBJ2-5, the V gene TRBV5-1, with D unclear. Germline CDR1 SGHRS, CDR2 YFSETQ. V lost 0 bases, J lost 5 bases, and 14 bases lay in between. The CDR3 consists of 15 residues. The DNA for the CDR3 is TGCGCCAGCAGCTTGGCTGTTCCCGAGTCGGAGACCCAGTACTTC. It encodes CASSLAVPESETQYF.

This chain links TRBV6-5 with TRBJ2-3; TRBD2 matches 12 bases. V was clipped by 6 bases and J by 3 bases; unmatched bases: 4. Per the germline V gene, CDR1 is MNHEY and CDR2 is SVGAGI. This CDR3 is built from 15 residues. For the CDR3, the DNA is TGTGCCAGCAGCTCCGGGACTAGCGGGACAGATACGCAGTATTTT. Translation: CASSSGTSGTDTQYF.

The J gene is TRBJ1-4, the V gene TRBV2; 10 nucleotides align to TRBD1. Per the germline V gene, CDR1 is SNHLY and CDR2 is FYNNEI. J gave up 7 bases and V 6 bases, and 20 bases lay outside the gene matches. The length of the CDR3 is 19 residues. The CDR3 loop is CASRAPVTGGLVFREKLFF. The CDR3, as DNA: TGTGCCAGCAGGGCCCCCGTGACAGGGGGCTTGGTTTTTCGTGAAAAACTGTTTTTT.

V is TRBV19 and J is TRBJ2-1, with D maybe TRBD2 (5 bases). Trimming left V 3 bases short and J 0 bases short, with 12 bases between. This CDR3 contains 16 residues. Germline V gives CDR1 LNHDA, CDR2 SQIVND (reference sequence). The chain's CDR3 is CASSIVSASSYNEQFF. In DNA form, the CDR3 reads TGTGCCAGTAGTATTGTTAGCGCCAGCTCCTACAATGAGCAGTTCTTC.

The chain links TRBV29-1 to TRBJ1-1; no definite D call. Germline V gene sequence: CDR1 SQVTM, CDR2 ANQGSEA. V lost 7 bases to trimming and J lost 4 bases, with 16 bases between them. The CDR3 length is 13 residues. The CDR3 spells CSGQRVLGTEAFF. Here the CDR3 DNA reads TGCAGCGGCCAACGGGTCCTGGGCACTGAAGCTTTCTTT.

The sample holds a few counts of this clone. The CDR3 loop is CASSDSGGADTQYF. CDR3 DNA sequence: TGTGCCAGCAGTGACTCTGGGGGGGCAGATACGCAGTATTTT. The chain recombines TRBV6-4 with TRBJ2-3, with 7 bases fitting TRBD2. V was clipped by 0 bases and J by 4 bases; unmatched bases: 1. The CDR3 is 14 amino acids. Germline CDR1 is MRHNA and CDR2 is SNTAGT.

The CDR3 DNA reads as TGTGCCAGCTCATCGACAGGGGGCGGGTCACCCCTCCACTTT. This translates into CASSSTGGGSPLHF. The chain carries TRBV18 and TRBJ1-6; TRBD1 matches at 10 bases. This CDR3 is 14 amino acids long. Germline V gene data show CDR1 as KGHSH and CDR2 as LQKENI. V dropped 5 bases and J dropped 10; count of bases not matched to a gene: 5.

The chain has TRBV28 and TRBJ2-7; 7 positions match TRBD1. V gave up 3 bases and J gave up 3 bases; unmatched junction bases: 17. CDR1 is MDHEN, CDR2 SYDVKM, per germline. The length of the CDR3 is 18 residues. The CDR3 loop is CASSFVPKTGNPIYEQYF. For the CDR3, the DNA is TGTGCCAGCAGTTTTGTTCCCAAGACAGGGAACCCCATCTACGAGCAGTACTTC.

This chain links TRBV29-1 with TRBJ1-4; D ambiguous. Looked up from germline, CDR1 is SQVTM and CDR2 is ANQGSEA. The V and J ends lost 4 bases and 4 bases respectively, with 10 bases between them. The CDR3 is 13 residues long. DNA for the CDR3: TGCAGCGTTGGCCGGCGGCTTAATGAAAAACTGTTTTTT. It is translated as CSVGRRLNEKLFF. Together with reference TRBV29-1 and TRBJ1-4, the CDR3 gives the full variable domain: SAVISQKPSRDICQRGTSLTIQCQVDSQVTMMFWYRQQPGQSLTLIATANQGSEATYESGFVIDKFPISRPNLTFSTLTVSNMSPEDSSIYLCSVGRRLNEKLFFGSGTQLSVL.

The chain has TRBV6-5 and TRBJ2-3, with D tentatively TRBD1 (5 bases). Between the trimmed V and J ends, which lost 3 bases and 0 bases, there was a span of 7 bases. Germline CDR1 MNHEY, CDR2 SVGAGI. The CDR3 totals 14 residues. CDR3 protein: CASSYGASTDTQYF. The CDR3 DNA reads as TGTGCCAGCAGTTATGGGGCTAGCACAGATACGCAGTATTTT.

This rearrangement joins TRBV15 to TRBJ2-2, with no clear D. Germline V lookup: CDR1 LNHNV, CDR2 YYDKDF (reference sequence). The CDR3 sequence is 15 residues long. V lost 0 bases and J lost 2, with 7 bases in between. CDR3 region: CATSREVVNTGELFF. The CDR3 nucleotides read TGTGCCACCAGCAGAGAAGTAGTAAACACCGGGGAGCTGTTTTTT.

The CDR3, as DNA: TGTGCCAGCAGCTTCCGGGACAGGGGGTTGGCAGATACGCAGTATTTT. It specifies CASSFRDRGLADTQYF. The chain has TRBV7-6 and TRBJ2-3; 11 bases line up with TRBD1. Germline V gives CDR1 SGHVS, CDR2 FNYEAQ. The junction had 6 bases not matched to a gene; V was cut back by 3 bases and J by 4 bases. The CDR3 covers 16 residues.

This clone was detected once. The chain employs TRBV18 and TRBJ2-3; possibly TRBD2 for D (5 bases). The CDR3 extends over 15 amino acids. V shed 0 bases and J shed 2 bases, with 9 bases lying between them. Germline V gene data show CDR1 as KGHSH and CDR2 as LQKENI. CDR3 loop: CASSPPASITDTQYF. Written as DNA, the CDR3 is TGTGCCAGCTCACCACCGGCTAGCATCACAGATACGCAGTATTTT.

The CDR3 protein is CASRSAGGSRAPQHF. The CDR3 region has the DNA TGTGCCAGCAGGTCGGCAGGGGGCTCAAGGGCCCCCCAGCATTTT. This chain joins TRBV28 and TRBJ1-5, with 8 bases fitting TRBD1. The V segment lost 6 bases and the J segment 10 bases; nucleotides outside the gene matches: 14. The CDR3 consists of 15 residues. The germline gives CDR1 MDHEN, CDR2 SYDVKM.

V is TRBV6-5 and J is TRBJ1-1; 7 bases align to TRBD1. Trimming took 6 bases from V and 2 from J; bases not matched to a gene: 3. Germline loops: CDR1 MNHEY, CDR2 SVGAGI. The CDR3 extends over 13 amino acids. DNA of the CDR3: TGTGCCAGCAGGGGACAGAGTAACACTGAAGCTTTCTTT. This translates into CASRGQSNTEAFF.

This chain uses TRBV5-1 with TRBJ2-7, with D maybe TRBD2 (6 bases). This CDR3 has 15 amino acids. Germline CDR1 and CDR2: SGHRS and YFSETQ. The V gene lost 1 base and the J gene lost 6 bases, with 17 bases spanning the gap. The CDR3 sequence: CASSLFPGSGSEQYF. The CDR3 DNA reads as TGCGCCAGCAGCTTGTTCCCAGGGTCCGGGAGCGAGCAGTACTTC.

This clone occurred once. This chain joins TRBV6-4 and TRBJ2-1; D is perhaps TRBD2 (6 bases). Germline CDR1 and CDR2: MRHNA and SNTAGT. V was shortened by 3 bases and J by 10 bases, with 13 bases between the two germline ends. There are 13 residues in the CDR3. The CDR3 reads CASSEGGSNEQFF. CDR3 in DNA: TGTGCCAGCAGTGAGGGGGGTAGTAACGAGCAGTTCTTC.

The V call is TRBV11-2, the J call TRBJ2-3, with TRBD1 as a possible D gene (5 bases). Trimming removed 5 bases from V and 6 bases from J, with 21 bases in between. The CDR3 is 16 residues long. Germline V gene data show CDR1 as SGHAT and CDR2 as FQNNGV. The CDR3 loop reads CASSPRRGQLHDTQYF. CDR3 DNA: TGTGCCAGCAGCCCCCGAAGGGGTCAACTTCACGATACGCAGTATTTT.

The chain combines TRBV6-1 with TRBJ1-5; D is unresolved. Germline lookup yields CDR1 MNHNS and CDR2 SASEGT. There are 14 residues in the CDR3. The V end was cut by 8 bases, the J end by 4 bases, with 15 bases between. The CDR3 DNA follows: TGTGCCAGCCATTTTGGGAGCGAGAATCAGCCCCAGCATTTT. This translates into CASHFGSENQPQHF.

The gene calls are TRBV11-2 and TRBJ2-1; 7 positions match TRBD2. V shed 2 bases and J 5 bases; nucleotides not matched to a gene: 3. CDR3 size: 14 residues. The germline CDR1 and CDR2 sequences are SGHAT and FQNNGV. CDR3 coding DNA: TGTGCCAGCAGCTTACCCAGCGGGGACAATGAGCAGTTCTTC. It specifies CASSLPSGDNEQFF.

Only a few counts were recorded for this clone. The J gene is TRBJ2-3, the V gene TRBV6-5; 7 positions agree with TRBD2. From germline, CDR1 is MNHEY and CDR2 SVGAGI. The CDR3 totals 14 residues. Trimming removed 5 bases from V and 3 bases from J; junction bases left unmatched: 5. The CDR3 loop is CASSGLEVTDTQYF. The CDR3 DNA follows: TGTGCCAGCAGTGGACTAGAAGTGACAGATACGCAGTATTTT.

This clone rates as medium-sized. In this CDR3 the conserved last residue, phenylalanine or tryptophan, is missing, so a read error is likely. Because the CDR3's place on the DNA is in doubt, the DNA is left out and the CDR3 is given as listed by TCRdb. CDR3 residues: CASSSIGWGLSV. The chain recombines TRBV28 with TRBJ2-3; the D call in the table, TRBD1, was not verified against the DNA. The CDR3 is 12 amino acids in total, end residues counted. CDR1 and CDR2 from the germline V gene are MDHEN and SYDVKM.

This sequence joins TRBV27 and TRBJ1-1; TRBD1 matches at 8 bases. The CDR3 spans 14 residues. Germline V gives CDR1 MNHEY, CDR2 SMNVEV (reference sequence). J lost 2 bases, V lost 3 bases, and 2 bases had no gene match. This chain's CDR3 is CASSFGTGNTEAFF. CDR3 nucleotides: TGTGCCAGCAGTTTCGGGACAGGTAACACTGAAGCTTTCTTT.

The gene calls are TRBV7-8 and TRBJ2-7; D not certain. CDR1 and CDR2 (germline): SGHVS, FQNEAQ. The CDR3 consists of 14 residues. Trimming shortened V by 2 bases and J by 2 bases, and 10 bases separated the two germline ends. CDR3 coding DNA: TGTGCCAGCAGCTTATGGCAGTCAGCCTACGAGCAGTACTTC. It yields the protein CASSLWQSAYEQYF.